The present T cell receptor beta chain was sequenced within a study of cytomegalovirus exposure and HLA in healthy donors. Study-wide results and limits: Fewer N-insertions (relative to the approximately 700-donor mean) were reportedly seen in an Asian-associated ancestry cluster in a later analysis.

Trimming at V came to 5 bases and at J to 2 bases, leaving 2 bases not matched to a gene. The CDR3 spans 13 residues. Germline V gene lookup returns CDR1 SEHNR and CDR2 FQNEAQ (reference sequence). Comment on this clone: What it recognizes is unknown.

PCR was performed using 60 Vbeta and 13 Jbeta primers. Some clones are missing from TCRdb's copy, which holds only in-frame ones; the method was immunoSEQ multiplex PCR. The repertoire consists of about 94,000 clones, with 81% occurring once and the leading ten covering 10% to 13%. The sequence was collected from a human donor in good health. The chain carries TRBV7-9 and TRBJ1-1; 7 bases line up with TRBD1. Specimen: PBMCs. The CDR3 region is CASSQGVNTEAFF. The CDR3 DNA reads as TGTGCCAGCAGCCAGGGGGTCAACACTGAAGCTTTCTTT.